This T cell receptor (beta chain) was recovered during a study of T cells after yellow fever vaccination. Study-wide context: With SMART-Seq v4 Ultra Low Input, the fractions containing low cell numbers were prepared.

CDR1 is ENHRY, CDR2 SYGVKD, per germline. V gave up 6 bases and J gave up 1 base, with 17 bases separating them. This CDR3 region has 16 residues. MiXCR, applied by TCRdb to the 5' RACE reads, yields one record per CDR3 protein. The sample holds 280,000 or so distinct CDR3 sequences, 8.7% seen once. Sequenced material: CD4+ T cells sorted from PBMCs, taken 5 days after the yellow fever booster vaccination. This TCR derives from a man aged 18 to 35 who received the YFV17D yellow fever vaccine. The chain links TRBV10-3 to TRBJ2-3; D is unclear. The CDR3 bases are TGTGCCATCAGCCTTGTCTCGGGTTCGGGCACAGATACGCAGTATTTT. Protein product: CAISLVSGSGTDTQYF.